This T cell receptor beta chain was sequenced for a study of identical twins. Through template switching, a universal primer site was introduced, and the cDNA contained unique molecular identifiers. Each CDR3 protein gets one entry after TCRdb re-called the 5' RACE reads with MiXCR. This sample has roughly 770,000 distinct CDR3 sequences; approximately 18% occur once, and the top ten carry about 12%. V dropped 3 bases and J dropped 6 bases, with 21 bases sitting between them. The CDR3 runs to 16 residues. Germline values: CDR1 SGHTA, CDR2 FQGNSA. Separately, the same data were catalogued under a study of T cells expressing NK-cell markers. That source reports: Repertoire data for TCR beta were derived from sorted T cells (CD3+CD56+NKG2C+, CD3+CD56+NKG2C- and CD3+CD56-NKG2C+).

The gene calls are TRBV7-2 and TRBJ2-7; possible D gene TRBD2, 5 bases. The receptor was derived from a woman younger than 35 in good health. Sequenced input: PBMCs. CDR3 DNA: TGTGCCAGCAGCTTCAACCTGGACTCCCTCAGGTCCGAGCAGTACTTC. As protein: CASSFNLDSLRSEQYF.